The 29 T cell receptor beta chains below all came from one sample that was sequenced in a study of blood T cell repertoires in COVID-19. Some clones are missing from TCRdb's copy, which holds only in-frame ones; the method was immunoSEQ multiplex PCR. The sample includes 250,000 to 300,000 clones, about nine tenths of them seen just once. The sequencing input was PBMCs or T cells enriched from blood (not recorded which). The receptors were sampled from a woman in her forties or fifties who had been exposed to COVID-19.

CDR3 amino acids: CASSQRLHGTRVNEQFF. The CDR3 DNA reads as TGTGCCAGCAGCCAAAGGCTGCACGGGACTAGAGTCAATGAGCAGTTCTTC. V is TRBV3-1 (or the pseudogene TRBV3-2) and J is TRBJ2-1; 8 bases match TRBD2. J lost 6 bases, V lost 2 bases, and 12 bases had no gene match. The CDR3 consists of 17 residues. CDR1 and CDR2 (germline): LGHDT, YNNKEL (reference sequence).

The V gene is TRBV30, the J gene TRBJ1-3, with D possibly being TRBD1 (5 bases). CDR1 is GTSNPN, CDR2 SVGIG, per germline (reference sequence). The CDR3 has 14 amino acids. Trimming took off 2 bases at V and 0 bases at J, with 8 bases between the two ends. For the CDR3, the DNA is TGTGCCTGGAGTCCTGACAGCTCTGGAAACACCATATATTTT. This gives the protein CAWSPDSSGNTIYF.

The V gene is TRBV15, the J gene TRBJ1-2, with D uncertain. From germline, CDR1 is LNHNV and CDR2 YYDKDF (reference sequence). Trimming stripped 0 bases from V and 4 bases from J, with 9 bases between. The CDR3 totals 14 residues. The CDR3, as DNA: TGTGCCACCAGCAGAGACGCCCAGTCCTATGGCTACACCTTC. Residues: CATSRDAQSYGYTF.

Only a few counts were recorded for this clone. The rearrangement links TRBV5-4 to TRBJ2-7, with TRBD1 identical over 9 bases. V lost 4 bases to trimming and J lost 2 bases; unmatched junction nucleotides: 4. CDR1 is SGHNT and CDR2 is YYREEE in the germline V gene (reference sequence). The CDR3 loop spans 14 amino acids. CDR3 sequence (DNA): TGTGCCAGCAGCGCGGACAGGGGACCCTACGAGCAGTACTTC. This codes for CASSADRGPYEQYF.

This chain connects TRBV3-1 (or the pseudogene TRBV3-2) to TRBJ1-5; D perhaps matches TRBD1 (5 bases). This CDR3 spans 17 amino acids. V was cut by 4 bases and J by 5 bases, with 21 bases left in between. Germline V gives CDR1 LGHDT, CDR2 YNNKEL (reference sequence). Written as DNA, the CDR3 is TGTGCCAGCAGCCCAGGGCAGGGAAATGTACTGGATCAGCCCCAGCATTTT. The encoded protein is CASSPGQGNVLDQPQHF.

This clone was picked up one time. The V and J genes are TRBV2 and TRBJ2-1; D is perhaps TRBD2 (5 bases). Germline assignment: CDR1 SNHLY and CDR2 FYNNEI. The V end was cut by 2 bases, the J end by 0 bases, with 8 bases between. This CDR3 contains 15 residues. CDR3 residues: CASSEFRDSYNEQFF. In nucleotides, the CDR3 is TGTGCCAGCAGTGAATTCCGGGACTCCTACAATGAGCAGTTCTTC.

The rearrangement joins TRBV5-4 to TRBJ1-3; a possible D gene is TRBD1 (5 bases). The CDR3 is 17 residues long. Germline assignment: CDR1 SGHNT and CDR2 YYREEE (reference sequence). Deletions cut 2 bases from V and 2 bases from J, with 17 bases between. The CDR3 spells CASSFLLGRDAGNTIYF. The CDR3 bases are TGTGCCAGCAGCTTCCTACTCGGCAGGGATGCTGGAAACACCATATATTTT.

The CDR3 here is CASSLVGLPGSAFF. The CDR3 DNA follows: TGTGCCAGCAGCTTGGTGGGACTCCCCGGGTCGGCTTTCTTT. This rearrangement joins TRBV5-5 to TRBJ1-1; D is perhaps TRBD1 (5 bases). V dropped 0 bases and J dropped 11 bases, with 17 bases sitting between them. The CDR3 is 14 amino acids. The germline V gene has CDR1 SGHKS and CDR2 YYEKEE (reference sequence). The whole variable domain, remainder taken from reference TRBV5-5 and TRBJ1-1, is DAGVTQSPTHLIKTRGQQVTLRCSPISGHKSVSWYQQVLGQGPQFIFQYYEKEERGRGNFPDRFSARQFPNYSSELNVNALLLGDSALYLCASSLVGLPGSAFFGQGTRLTVV.

This chain links TRBV5-1 with TRBJ1-1; 9 bases match TRBD1. The CDR3 runs 15 residues. J was trimmed by 5 bases and V by 4 bases; bases with no gene match: 9. Germline lookup yields CDR1 SGHRS and CDR2 YFSETQ. CDR3 region: CASSPGQGQSTEAFF. The CDR3 bases are TGCGCCAGCAGCCCGGGACAGGGACAGAGTACTGAAGCTTTCTTT.

This chain joins TRBV29-1 and TRBJ2-1; TRBD1 agrees at 8 bases. Germline CDR1 SQVTM, CDR2 ANQGSEA. The V segment lost 8 bases and the J segment 15 bases; nucleotides outside the gene matches: 12. The CDR3 is 11 amino acids. Here the CDR3 DNA reads TGCAGCATGAGATCAGGGGGCGTCCCGTTCTTC. Its protein is CSMRSGGVPFF.

This chain joins TRBV5-1 and TRBJ2-3; TRBD2 matches at 7 bases. J lost 0 bases, V lost 6 bases, and 7 bases had no gene match. Looked up from germline, CDR1 is SGHRS and CDR2 is YFSETQ. The CDR3 consists of 15 residues. The CDR3 nucleotides read TGCGCCAGCACTCGGGGGGTAACTAGCACAGATACGCAGTATTTT. This sequence encodes CASTRGVTSTDTQYF.

The count of this clone is one. J is TRBJ1-3 and V is TRBV3-1 (or the pseudogene TRBV3-2); no firm D call. V was clipped by 2 bases and J by 0 bases, with 11 bases between them. The germline gives CDR1 LGHDT, CDR2 YNNKEL (reference sequence). The CDR3 consists of 16 residues. CDR3: CASSQKFAASGNTIYF. The CDR3 DNA reads as TGTGCCAGCAGCCAAAAGTTTGCGGCCTCTGGAAACACCATATATTTT.

The chain links TRBV27 to TRBJ1-1, with 7 bases identical to TRBD1. Germline V gives CDR1 MNHEY, CDR2 SMNVEV (reference sequence). This CDR3 has 15 residues. V lost 3 bases, J lost 1 base, and 5 bases stayed unmatched. The CDR3 bases are TGTGCCAGCAGTTTCTTCAGGGGGGAGAACACTGAAGCTTTCTTT. Translated: CASSFFRGENTEAFF.

The chain carries TRBV29-1 and TRBJ1-2; 11 nucleotides match TRBD1. V lost 7 bases to trimming and J lost 3 bases; unmatched junction nucleotides: 7. This CDR3 comprises 14 residues. The germline V gene has CDR1 SQVTM and CDR2 ANQGSEA. Written as DNA, the CDR3 is TGCAGCGCAAAGAGGACAGGGGGCTACTATGGCTACACCTTC. This codes for CSAKRTGGYYGYTF.

CDR3 bases: TGTGCCAGCAGCCTAATAGACAGGCCCAATCAGCCCCAGCATTTT. This codes for CASSLIDRPNQPQHF. This sequence joins TRBV5-8 and TRBJ1-5; TRBD1 is a possible D gene (6 bases). The CDR3 is 15 amino acids. V was shortened by 4 bases and J by 3 bases, with 14 bases between the two germline ends. Per germline, CDR1 SGHTS and CDR2 YDEGEE.

The chain employs TRBV10-3 and TRBJ2-2; possible D gene TRBD2, 7 bases. The CDR3 is 16 residues long. The germline CDR1 and CDR2 sequences are ENHRY and SYGVKD. Trimming pared 3 bases from V and 7 bases from J, leaving 18 bases between. The CDR3 sequence is CAISDVVGGPLGELFF. The CDR3 DNA is TGTGCCATCAGTGATGTTGTGGGGGGGCCCCTCGGGGAGCTGTTTTTT.

This chain joins TRBV19 and TRBJ2-5; tentatively, D is TRBD1 (6 bases). Germline CDR1 reads LNHDA; CDR2 reads SQIVND (reference sequence). The CDR3 has 13 amino acids. V dropped 3 bases and J dropped 3 bases, with 8 bases sitting between them. The CDR3 region has the DNA TGTGCCAGTAGTATCGGACAGAAAGAGACCCAGTACTTC. Translated, it gives CASSIGQKETQYF.

This rearrangement joins TRBV2 to TRBJ1-2; D not certain. CDR1 and CDR2 (germline): SNHLY, FYNNEI. The CDR3 is 15 amino acids. Trimming pared 1 base from V and 2 bases from J, leaving 11 bases between. This CDR3 is CASSEGTSINYGYTF. The CDR3 DNA reads TGTGCCAGCAGTGAAGGTACTTCGATCAACTATGGCTACACCTTC.

The chain links TRBV4-1 to TRBJ2-1; 12 bases align to TRBD2. Germline V lookup: CDR1 MGHRA, CDR2 YSYEKL. With V trimmed by 5 bases and J by 0 bases, 8 bases remained unmatched. The CDR3 is made up of 18 amino acids. The CDR3 loop reads CASSRTSGVLSSYNEQFF. CDR3 sequence (DNA): TGCGCCAGCAGCAGGACTAGCGGGGTACTGAGCTCCTACAATGAGCAGTTCTTC.

In regard to this clone: Other DNA sequences from this sample encode an identical CDR3 as well. The chain combines TRBV30 with TRBJ1-5; D may be TRBD1 (6 bases). V was shortened by 4 bases and J by 6 bases, with 10 bases between the two germline ends. The CDR3 runs 12 residues. CDR1 GTSNPN and CDR2 SVGIG come from the germline V gene (reference sequence). DNA of the CDR3: TGTGCCTGGAACCTAGGGGGTCAGCCCCAGCATTTT. Translating it yields CAWNLGGQPQHF.

This chain joins TRBV28 and TRBJ1-5; weak D call: TRBD1 (5 bases). CDR1 and CDR2 from the germline V gene are MDHEN and SYDVKM. Trimming took off 3 bases at V and 9 bases at J, with 15 bases between the two ends. CDR3 length equals 14 residues. CDR3 residues: CASSFGDRSGPQHF. In DNA, the CDR3 is TGTGCCAGCAGTTTCGGCGACAGAAGTGGGCCCCAGCATTTT.

This clone was detected only once. The chain recombines TRBV19 with TRBJ2-2; TRBD2 is a possible D gene (6 bases). Between the trimmed V and J ends, which lost 11 bases and 7 bases, there was a span of 17 bases. Germline values: CDR1 LNHDA, CDR2 SQIVND (reference sequence). The CDR3 has 13 residues. CDR3 protein: CAVNRRVGGELFF. CDR3 in DNA: TGTGCCGTTAACCGGAGGGTGGGCGGGGAGCTGTTTTTT.

This clone was observed a handful of times. The chain carries TRBV7-9 and TRBJ2-7, with 9 bases matching TRBD1. Trimming cost V 1 base and J 7 bases; bases outside gene matches: 5. This CDR3 is 14 amino acids long. The germline gives CDR1 SEHNR, CDR2 FQNEAQ (reference sequence). The CDR3 loop reads CASSLEGTGYEQYF. The CDR3 DNA reads as TGTGCCAGCAGCTTAGAAGGGACAGGGTATGAGCAGTACTTC.

The CDR3 region is CASSRRTGGLETQYF. The CDR3 DNA reads as TGTGCCAGCAGCCGCAGGACAGGGGGCTTGGAGACCCAGTACTTC. V gene TRBV14 combines with J gene TRBJ2-5, with TRBD1 matching 11 bases. The germline V gene encodes CDR1 SGHDN and CDR2 FVKESK. This CDR3 is built from 15 residues. The V and J ends lost 4 bases and 5 bases, in that order; junction bases with no gene match: 6.

The J gene is TRBJ2-7, the V gene TRBV5-1; 9 bases line up with TRBD1. This CDR3 is 14 amino acids long. Trimming cost V 3 bases and J 3 bases; bases outside gene matches: 4. Germline V gene sequence: CDR1 SGHRS, CDR2 YFSETQ. In nucleotides, the CDR3 is TGCGCCAGCAGCTCGGGACAGGGTTACTACGAGCAGTACTTC. Protein sequence: CASSSGQGYYEQYF.

The chain joins TRBV19 to TRBJ2-7; 8 positions match TRBD1. Germline assignment: CDR1 LNHDA and CDR2 SQIVND (reference sequence). This CDR3 region has 15 residues. V trimming: 3 bases; J trimming: 3 bases; junction bases outside the gene matches: 7. CDR3 region: CASSIYPGGSYEQYF. The DNA for the CDR3 is TGTGCCAGTAGTATCTATCCAGGGGGCAGCTACGAGCAGTACTTC.

The J gene is TRBJ1-6, the V gene TRBV19; 9 bases are shared with TRBD1. Trimming cost V 4 bases and J 10 bases; bases outside gene matches: 11. Germline CDR1 and CDR2: LNHDA and SQIVND (reference sequence). The CDR3 is 16 amino acids. The CDR3 DNA sequence: TGTGCCAGTAGTACCCATGTAGGGACAGGGAGCTCACCCCTCCACTTT. The encoded protein is CASSTHVGTGSSPLHF.

The CDR3 loop is CAISLPPDRTKDYGYTF. CDR3 bases: TGTGCCATCAGTTTACCCCCGGACAGGACTAAAGATTATGGCTACACCTTC. V is TRBV10-3 and J is TRBJ1-2, with TRBD1 identical over 7 bases. This CDR3 contains 17 residues. The J segment lost 5 bases and the V segment lost 5 bases, leaving 17 bases of the junction unmatched. Germline lookup yields CDR1 ENHRY and CDR2 SYGVKD.

The chain combines TRBV6-5 with TRBJ1-5; no clear D. CDR1 and CDR2 from the germline V gene are MNHEY and SVGAGI. The V end lost 0 bases, the J end lost 2 bases, and 8 bases lay between the germline ends. This CDR3 is 15 amino acids long. CDR3 coding DNA: TGTGCCAGCAGTTACTCCCCAGTCGGCAATCAGCCCCAGCATTTT. Encoded protein: CASSYSPVGNQPQHF.